Sequencing of this T cell receptor beta chain was carried out in a study of technical replicates of blood from a few donors. Germline CDR1 and CDR2: LNHDA and SQIVND (reference sequence). V was trimmed by 6 bases and J by 2 bases, leaving 12 bases between them. The CDR3 loop spans 14 amino acids. This clone was seen a single time. Clones were read by immunoSEQ multiplex PCR, and TCRdb kept only the in-frame ones, dropping some. The data show about 79,000 clones, 75% to 95% seen once. The sequence derives from a human donor in good health. Some clones in this sample may be carry-over from other donors' samples. Sequencing used T cells isolated from PBMCs. The chain uses TRBV19 and TRBJ2-3; TRBD2 might be the D (5 bases). The CDR3 sequence is CASRNGLYTDTQYF. The CDR3 DNA reads TGTGCCAGTAGAAATGGACTCTACACAGATACGCAGTATTTT.